This entry lists 11 T cell receptor beta chains sequenced from one sample in a study of T-cell reconstitution after alpha-beta-depleted transplantation in children. Unique molecular identifiers tagged the TCRbeta library. TCRdb reanalysed the PCR reads using MiXCR and keeps one entry per CDR3 protein. The sample shows roughly 500,000 distinct CDR3 sequences, roughly an eighth of them seen only once. Specimen: PBMCs from the stem cell graft donor, collected from the stem cell graft. Every receptor here comes from a human donor who donated a stem cell graft to a child with combined immunodeficiency.

This clonotype appeared many times. The J gene is TRBJ1-3, the V gene TRBV10-3; 7 bases fit TRBD1. J was trimmed by 4 bases and V by 4 bases; bases with no gene match: 7. CDR1 and CDR2 (germline): ENHRY, SYGVKD. This CDR3 has 15 residues. The CDR3 region is CAISGTGTVGNTIYF. The CDR3 region has the DNA TGTGCCATCAGTGGGACCGGGACAGTCGGAAACACCATATATTTT.

V and J are TRBV6-2 or TRBV6-3 and TRBJ2-1; no reliable D call. The CDR3 totals 16 residues. CDR1 is MNHEY, CDR2 SVGEGT, per germline. Trimming took 4 bases from V and 2 from J, leaving 15 bases between them. Here the CDR3 DNA reads TGTGCCAGCAGTTCCCGCTACCACCAACCCTACAATGAGCAGTTCTTC. It encodes CASSSRYHQPYNEQFF.

This clonotype was counted only a few times. The chain carries TRBV10-3 and TRBJ2-2; D is uncertain. The CDR3 spans 12 residues. Trimming took 3 bases from V and 4 from J, leaving 3 bases between them. Per germline, CDR1 ENHRY and CDR2 SYGVKD. The CDR3 nucleotides are TGTGCCATCAGTGATGTCACCGGGGAGCTGTTTTTT. Translating gives CAISDVTGELFF.

This clonotype was seen ten or more times. This chain's CDR3 is CASSLRGVDGELFF. DNA for the CDR3: TGTGCCAGCAGCCTCAGGGGGGTGGACGGGGAGCTGTTTTTT. The chain links TRBV7-8 to TRBJ2-2; a weak D match, TRBD1 (7 bases). Per germline, CDR1 SGHVS and CDR2 FQNEAQ. V shed 5 bases and J shed 7 bases, with 14 bases lying between them. The CDR3 runs 14 residues.

This clonotype was detected a few times. V usage is TRBV29-1 and J usage is TRBJ2-3; TRBD2 is a possible D gene (6 bases). V dropped 5 bases and J dropped 9 bases, with 21 bases sitting between them. The CDR3 consists of 14 residues. Per germline, CDR1 SQVTM and CDR2 ANQGSEA. Written as DNA, the CDR3 is TGCAGCGTTATCCGGCAGACCCCAGGGAGGACGCAGTATTTT. It translates to CSVIRQTPGRTQYF.

The CDR3 reads CASSDRGPHEQYF. CDR3 in DNA: TGTGCCAGCAGCGACAGGGGCCCCCACGAGCAGTACTTC. The genes are TRBV28 and TRBJ2-7; 8 bases are shared with TRBD1. V shed 6 bases and J 5 bases; nucleotides not matched to a gene: 6. Germline CDR1 MDHEN, CDR2 SYDVKM. The CDR3 totals 13 residues.

This clonotype was seen at least ten times. CDR3 sequence (DNA): TGTGCCAGCAGCGCCGAGTTACGGGCATTCGCTGGAAACACCATATATTTT. As protein: CASSAELRAFAGNTIYF. The gene calls are TRBV9 and TRBJ1-3; no clear D. This CDR3 has 17 amino acids. Germline V gene sequence: CDR1 SGDLS, CDR2 YYNGEE. With 3 bases removed from V and 2 bases from J, the gap between germline ends came to 18 bases.

This clonotype occurred a few times. This rearrangement joins TRBV7-2 to TRBJ2-1, with 9 bases matching TRBD1. The CDR3 runs to 15 residues. V shed 1 base, J shed 7 bases, and the junction held 5 bases outside the gene matches. CDR1 and CDR2 from the germline V gene are SGHTA and FQGNSA. The CDR3 loop reads CASSLVDRGANEQFF. The CDR3 DNA reads as TGTGCCAGCAGCTTAGTGGACAGGGGAGCGAATGAGCAGTTCTTC.

There are many counts of this clonotype. The chain uses TRBV12-3 or TRBV12-4 and TRBJ2-1; D is ambiguous. There are 13 residues in the CDR3. V was cut by 10 bases and J by 9 bases, with 19 bases left in between. The CDR3 bases are TGTGCCACCGGAGCCTTCGACCTTCTTGAGCAGTTCTTC. Translation: CATGAFDLLEQFF.

The V call is TRBV12-3 or TRBV12-4, the J call TRBJ2-7; D is ambiguous. V dropped 7 bases and J dropped 5 bases, with 15 bases sitting between them. There are 13 residues in the CDR3. Here the CDR3 DNA reads TGTGCCAGCAACTTAGACGGTGAGGACGAGCAGTACTTC. Translation gives CASNLDGEDEQYF.

Notes on this clonotype: A much more abundant neighbour one base away suggests this may be a read error. The chain uses TRBV27 and TRBJ2-5, with D maybe TRBD2 (6 bases). This CDR3 is 13 amino acids long. V lost 6 bases to trimming and J lost 9 bases, with 17 bases between them. Germline CDR1 is MNHEY and CDR2 is SMNVEV (reference sequence). CDR3 in amino acids: CASSPFDGSAQYF. In nucleotides, the CDR3 is TGTGCCAGCAGCCCTTTTGACGGGAGTGCCCAGTACTTC.